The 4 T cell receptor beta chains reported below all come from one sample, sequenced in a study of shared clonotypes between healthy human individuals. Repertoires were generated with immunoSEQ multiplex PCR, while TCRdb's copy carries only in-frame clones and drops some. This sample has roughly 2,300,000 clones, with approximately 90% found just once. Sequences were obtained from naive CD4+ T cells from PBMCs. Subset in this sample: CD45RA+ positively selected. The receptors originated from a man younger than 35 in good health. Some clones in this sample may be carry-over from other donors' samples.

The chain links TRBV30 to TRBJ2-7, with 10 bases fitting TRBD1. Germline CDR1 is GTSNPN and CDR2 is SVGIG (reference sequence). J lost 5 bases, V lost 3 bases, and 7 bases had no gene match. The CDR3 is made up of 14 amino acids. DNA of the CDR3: TGTGCCTGGAGCCCCGGGACAGGGGTCCACGAGCAGTACTTC. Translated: CAWSPGTGVHEQYF.

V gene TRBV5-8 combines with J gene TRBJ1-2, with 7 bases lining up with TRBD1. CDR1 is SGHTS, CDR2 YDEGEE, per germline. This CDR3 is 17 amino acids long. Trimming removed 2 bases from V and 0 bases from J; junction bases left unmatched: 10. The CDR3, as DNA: TGTGCCAGCAGCTTACCCCCGCGACAGGGAGCTAACTATGGCTACACCTTC. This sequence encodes CASSLPPRQGANYGYTF.

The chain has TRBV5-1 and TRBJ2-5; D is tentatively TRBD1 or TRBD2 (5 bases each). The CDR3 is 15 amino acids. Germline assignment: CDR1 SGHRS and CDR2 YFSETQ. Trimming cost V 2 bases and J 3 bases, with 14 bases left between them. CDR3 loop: CASSFGGSREETQYF. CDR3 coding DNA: TGCGCCAGCAGCTTTGGGGGATCTAGGGAAGAGACCCAGTACTTC. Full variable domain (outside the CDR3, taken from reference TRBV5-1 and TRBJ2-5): KAGVTQTPRYLIKTRGQQVTLSCSPISGHRSVSWYQQTPGQGLQFLFEYFSETQRNKGNFPGRFSGRQFSNSRSEMNVSTLELGDSALYLCASSFGGSREETQYFGPGTRLLVL.

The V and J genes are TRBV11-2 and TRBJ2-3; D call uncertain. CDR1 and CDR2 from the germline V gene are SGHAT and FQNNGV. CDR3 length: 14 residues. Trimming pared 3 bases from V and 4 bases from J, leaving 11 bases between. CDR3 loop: CASSFVGSADTQYF. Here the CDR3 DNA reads TGTGCCAGCAGCTTTGTGGGCTCCGCAGATACGCAGTATTTT. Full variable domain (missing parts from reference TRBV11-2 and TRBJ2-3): EAGVAQSPRYKIIEKRQSVAFWCNPISGHATLYWYQQILGQGPKLLIQFQNNGVVDDSQLPKDRFSAERLKGVDSTLKIQPAKLEDSAVYLCASSFVGSADTQYFGPGTRLTVL.